This paragraph covers one T cell receptor (beta chain) sequence. The sample holds a few counts of this clone. The target of this receptor is not known. Per-base quality was not reported, and no clone a single base away is much larger than it. The method behind the library was the immunoSEQ multiplex PCR assay. The authors' analysis ran thus. The Chao-Jaccard similarity index and counts of shared clonotypes were used to quantify repertoire overlap between subsets. TCRdb limited this immuneACCESS table to in-frame rearrangements with V and J called. A share of clones is missing; checked studies link under half to unresolved V genes, and the rest is unexplained. That table supplies the V and J calls and clone size; D and trimming were determined from the DNA. The sample includes roughly 630 clones, with about 20% observed a single time. The top ten constitute 20% to 25% of the sample. This specimen's time point label, interpreted: sample from a COVID-19-recovered individual after infection. Cells were CFSE-labeled and stimulated with autologous monocytes plus recombinant SARS-CoV-2 spike or nucleoprotein to obtain antigen-reactive proliferating T cell lines. Patients who had recovered from mild-to-severe COVID-19 served as donors. Stimulated subset cultures started from an input of roughly 4.8x10^5 cells per subset. CD4+ total memory, central memory, effector memory and circulating T follicular helper cells were isolated from peripheral blood mononuclear cells.

The data originate from a study of CD4 T cell repertoires in COVID-19 (dated by TCRdb to the early 2020s). With regard to the full study: For cross-reactivity analysis, CFSE-low cells were expanded with IL-2 for under 11 days, then relabeled and restimulated with spike proteins from other coronaviruses. In COVID-19-recovered individuals, the study described naturally processed CD4+ T cell responses to SARS-CoV-2 spike and nucleoprotein and used TCR Vbeta sequencing to evaluate clonal composition. Subset-level TCR Vbeta repertoire analysis of SARS-CoV-2-reactive T cells was performed in three recovered individuals. General conclusions and limits of the study: Between about 6 and 27% of SARS-CoV-2 clonotypes were also found in SARS-CoV and/or HKU1 spike-stimulated secondary cultures, consistent with cross-reactivity. Several of the most expanded SARS-CoV-2-reactive clonotypes were found to be shared between two or all three memory subsets, suggesting intraclonal diversification.

The germline V gene encodes CDR1 SGDLS and CDR2 YYNGEE. The germline V end is reduced by 1 base and the J end by 5 bases; junction bases left unmatched: 3. The CDR3 contains 14 residues, cysteine and phenylalanine counted. The only DNA kept is the CDR3, 42 bases in frame from the first base. This sequence was found in a human donor who had COVID-19. This specimen was circulating follicular helper CD4+ T cells, cultured in vitro, taken after recovery from COVID-19. The sample's cell subset or site, from its label and the paper: circulating T follicular helper cells. This chain joins TRBV9 to TRBJ2-1, with TRBD2 matching 7 junction bases. The nucleotide sequence is given as TGTGCCAGCAGCGTACGGGGGGTAGACAATGAGCAGTTCTTC. It specifies CASSVRGVDNEQFF.